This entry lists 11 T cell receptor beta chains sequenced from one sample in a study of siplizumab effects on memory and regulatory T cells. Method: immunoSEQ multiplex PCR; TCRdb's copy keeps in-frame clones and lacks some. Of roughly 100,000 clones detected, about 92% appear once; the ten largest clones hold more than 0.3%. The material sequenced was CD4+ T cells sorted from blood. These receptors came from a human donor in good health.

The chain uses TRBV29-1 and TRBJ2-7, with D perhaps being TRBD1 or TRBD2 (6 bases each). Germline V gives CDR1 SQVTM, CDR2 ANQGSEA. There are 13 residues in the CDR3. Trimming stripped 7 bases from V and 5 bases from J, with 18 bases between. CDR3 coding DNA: TGCAGCGCTGCGGGGCGCAGGGGCAACGAGCAGTACTTC. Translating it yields CSAAGRRGNEQYF.

The CDR3 is CASSLVVAGGSYNEQFF. The CDR3 nucleotides read TGTGCCAGCAGCTTAGTGGTAGCGGGGGGCTCCTACAATGAGCAGTTCTTC. The V gene is TRBV11-2, the J gene TRBJ2-1, with 10 positions matching TRBD2. CDR3 size: 17 residues. Germline lookup yields CDR1 SGHAT and CDR2 FQNNGV. J was trimmed by 0 bases and V by 1 base; bases with no gene match: 3.

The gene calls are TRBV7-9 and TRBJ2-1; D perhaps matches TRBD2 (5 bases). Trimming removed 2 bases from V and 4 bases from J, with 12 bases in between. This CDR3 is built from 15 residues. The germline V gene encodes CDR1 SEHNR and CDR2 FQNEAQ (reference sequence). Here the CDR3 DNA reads TGTGCCAGCAGCTTAAGAGGGATTGAGTACAATGAGCAGTTCTTC. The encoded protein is CASSLRGIEYNEQFF.

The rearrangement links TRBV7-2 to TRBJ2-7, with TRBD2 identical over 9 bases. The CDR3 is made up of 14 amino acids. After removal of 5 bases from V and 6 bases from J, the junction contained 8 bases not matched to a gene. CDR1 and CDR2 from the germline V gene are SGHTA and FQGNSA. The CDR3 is CASSLWGAGGEQYF. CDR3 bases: TGTGCCAGCAGCCTGTGGGGAGCGGGAGGCGAGCAGTACTTC.

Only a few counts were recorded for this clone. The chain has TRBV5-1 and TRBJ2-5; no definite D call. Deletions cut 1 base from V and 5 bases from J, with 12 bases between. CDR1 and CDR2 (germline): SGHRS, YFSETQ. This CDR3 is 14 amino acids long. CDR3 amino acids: CASSLNTVRETQYF. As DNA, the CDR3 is TGCGCCAGCAGCTTGAATACGGTACGGGAGACCCAGTACTTC.

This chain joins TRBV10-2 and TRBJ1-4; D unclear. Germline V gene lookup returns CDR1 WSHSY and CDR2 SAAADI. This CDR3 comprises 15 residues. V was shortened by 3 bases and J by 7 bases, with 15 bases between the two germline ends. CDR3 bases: TGCGCCAGCAGTGAAAGAGGGCAGAAGAGTGAAAAACTGTTTTTT. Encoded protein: CASSERGQKSEKLFF.

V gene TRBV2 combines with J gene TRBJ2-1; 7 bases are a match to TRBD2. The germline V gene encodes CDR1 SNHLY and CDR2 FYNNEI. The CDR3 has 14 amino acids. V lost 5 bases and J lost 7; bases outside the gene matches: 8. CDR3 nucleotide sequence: TGTGCCAGCAGTCGACTAGCACAGGAGAATGAGCAGTTCTTC. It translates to CASSRLAQENEQFF.

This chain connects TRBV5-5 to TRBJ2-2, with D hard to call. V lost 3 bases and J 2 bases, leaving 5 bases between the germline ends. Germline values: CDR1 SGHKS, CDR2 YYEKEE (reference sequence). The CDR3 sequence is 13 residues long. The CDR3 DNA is TGTGCCAGCAGCTCGCAAAACACCGGGGAGCTGTTTTTT. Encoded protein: CASSSQNTGELFF.

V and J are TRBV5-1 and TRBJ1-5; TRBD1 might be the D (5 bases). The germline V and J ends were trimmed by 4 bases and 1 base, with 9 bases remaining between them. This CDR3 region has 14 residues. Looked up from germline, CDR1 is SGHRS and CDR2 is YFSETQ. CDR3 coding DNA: TGCGCCAGCAGCCCCGGGACGAGCAATCAGCCCCAGCATTTT. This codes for CASSPGTSNQPQHF.

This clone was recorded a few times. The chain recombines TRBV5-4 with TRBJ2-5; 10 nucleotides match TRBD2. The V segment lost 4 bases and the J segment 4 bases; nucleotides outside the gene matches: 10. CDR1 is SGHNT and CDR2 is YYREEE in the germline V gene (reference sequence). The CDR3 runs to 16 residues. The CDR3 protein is CASSTRTSGGLETQYF. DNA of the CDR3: TGTGCCAGCAGCACCCGGACTAGCGGAGGGCTAGAGACCCAGTACTTC.

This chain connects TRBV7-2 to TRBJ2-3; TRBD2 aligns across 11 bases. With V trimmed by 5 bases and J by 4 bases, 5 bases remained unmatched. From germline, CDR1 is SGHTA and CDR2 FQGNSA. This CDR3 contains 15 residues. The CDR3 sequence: CASSLLAGDADTQYF. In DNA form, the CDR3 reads TGTGCCAGCAGCCTACTAGCGGGAGACGCAGATACGCAGTATTTT. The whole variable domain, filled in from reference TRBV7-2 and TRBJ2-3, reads GAGVSQSPSNKVTEKGKDVELRCDPISGHTALYWYRQSLGQGLEFLIYFQGNSAPDKSGLPSDRFSAERTGGSVSTLTIQRTQQEDSAVYLCASSLLAGDADTQYFGPGTRLTVL.